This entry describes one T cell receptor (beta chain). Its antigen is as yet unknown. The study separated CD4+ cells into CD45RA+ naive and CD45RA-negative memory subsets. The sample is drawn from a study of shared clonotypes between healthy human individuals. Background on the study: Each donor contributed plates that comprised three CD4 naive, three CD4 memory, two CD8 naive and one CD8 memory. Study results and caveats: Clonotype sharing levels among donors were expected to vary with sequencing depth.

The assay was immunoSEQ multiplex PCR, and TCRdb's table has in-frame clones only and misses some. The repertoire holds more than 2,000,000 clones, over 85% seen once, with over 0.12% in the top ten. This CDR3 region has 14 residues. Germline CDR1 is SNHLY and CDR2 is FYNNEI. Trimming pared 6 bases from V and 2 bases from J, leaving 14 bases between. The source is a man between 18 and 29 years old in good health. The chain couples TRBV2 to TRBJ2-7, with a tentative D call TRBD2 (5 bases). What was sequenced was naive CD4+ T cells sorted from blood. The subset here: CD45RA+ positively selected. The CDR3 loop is CASSPGRGTYEQYF. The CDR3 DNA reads TGTGCCAGCAGCCCAGGACGGGGAACCTACGAGCAGTACTTC.